Presented here are 14 T cell receptor beta chains from one specimen sequenced in a study of molecular identifiers for immune sequencing clone quantification. TCRdb fed the PCR reads into MiXCR, producing one record per CDR3 protein. The sample lists about 510,000 distinct CDR3 sequences, less than 30% occurring once. The sample comprised naive CD8+ T cells from blood, with Jurkat cell RNA spiked in. Documented subset: FACS-sorted CD8+CD4-CCR7+CD45RA+ naive T cells. The receptors come from a human donor in good health. Some libraries in this study had Jurkat cell RNA spiked in.

On this clonotype itself: Just one base apart from a much larger clone, this may be a read error. The CDR3 protein is CASCEVITEAFF. Written as DNA, the CDR3 is TGCGCCAGCTGTGAGGTCATCACTGAAGCTTTCTTT. This chain links TRBV10-2 with TRBJ1-1; the D is unclear. Germline V CDR1 and CDR2: WSHSY, SAAADI. The CDR3 contains 12 residues.

Only one count was recorded for this clonotype. A read error may be the cause here, since a much bigger clone is one base away. The chain uses TRBV29-1 and TRBJ1-5; possible D gene TRBD1, 5 bases. This CDR3 comprises 13 residues. Germline V gene lookup returns CDR1 SQVTM and CDR2 ANQGSEA. CDR3 residues: CGVGRDSNQPQHF. For the CDR3, the DNA is TGCGGCGTGGGCAGGGATAGCAATCAGCCCCAGCATTTT.

With respect to this clonotype: A read error is possible here, since a much larger clone lies one base away. The rearrangement joins TRBV7-2 to TRBJ2-7; 7 nucleotides align to TRBD2. J gave up 4 bases and V 5 bases, and 8 bases lay outside the gene matches. This CDR3 comprises 14 residues. Looked up from germline, CDR1 is SGHTA and CDR2 is FQGNSA. The CDR3 nucleotides are TGTGCCAGCAGCATAGTGGGAGCGGGATACGAGCAGTACTTC. Amino acid sequence: CASSIVGAGYEQYF.

J is TRBJ1-1 and V is TRBV4-1, with 7 bases aligning to TRBD1. J lost 5 bases, V lost 2 bases, and 8 bases had no gene match. The germline V gene has CDR1 MGHRA and CDR2 YSYEKL. There are 15 residues in the CDR3. The CDR3 sequence is CASSQMGQTTTEAFF. For the CDR3, the DNA is TGCGCCAGCAGCCAAATGGGACAGACAACAACTGAAGCTTTCTTT.

To note about this clonotype: One end of the junction varies from germline; a read error may be responsible. This chain uses TRBV5-3 with TRBJ1-1, with D possibly being TRBD1 (6 bases). TRBV5-3 is an ORF, and what it does is uncertain. The CDR3 contains 14 residues. CDR3 sequence reads: CASSYGQLNTEAFF. In DNA, the CDR3 is TGTGCCAGCAGCTACGGACAGCTGAACACTGAAGCTTTCTTT.

V usage is TRBV20-1 and J usage is TRBJ1-6; 7 positions match TRBD1. The trim removed 5 bases at V and 10 bases at J, leaving 11 bases unmatched. CDR1 and CDR2 from the germline V gene are DFQATT and SNEGSKA (reference sequence). The CDR3 runs to 14 residues. The CDR3 sequence: CSARTGVIGSPLHF. In nucleotides, the CDR3 is TGCAGTGCTCGAACAGGGGTTATCGGGTCACCCCTCCACTTT.

The rearrangement uses TRBV4-1 and TRBJ2-7, with D unclear. CDR1 is MGHRA, CDR2 YSYEKL, per germline. The CDR3 has 16 amino acids. Trimming removed 2 bases from V and 2 bases from J, with 16 bases in between. The CDR3: CASSQLLTPKAYEQYF. CDR3 bases: TGCGCCAGCAGCCAATTGTTAACACCAAAAGCCTACGAGCAGTACTTC.

V is TRBV4-1 and J is TRBJ2-7, with a tentative D call TRBD1 (5 bases). The germline V gene encodes CDR1 MGHRA and CDR2 YSYEKL. V dropped 0 bases and J dropped 2 bases, with 14 bases sitting between them. The CDR3 is 16 amino acids. CDR3 loop: CASSQDFDSITYEQYF. CDR3 coding DNA: TGCGCCAGCAGCCAAGATTTCGACAGTATAACCTACGAGCAGTACTTC.

To note about this clonotype: As the CDR3 is not closed by the conserved phenylalanine or tryptophan, this likely results from a read error. J is TRBJ1-6 and V is TRBV7-3, with D possibly matching TRBD1 (5 bases). The germline V and J ends were trimmed by 5 bases and 9 bases, with 11 bases remaining between them. The V gene's germline CDR1 is SGHTA and CDR2 FQGTGA. The CDR3 is 13 residues long. The CDR3 region is CASSLGGGSPLHS. The CDR3 nucleotides read TGTGCCAGCAGCCTCGGTGGGGGTTCACCCCTCCACTCT.

This clonotype was recorded many times. V and J are TRBV6-5 and TRBJ2-7, with 9 bases fitting TRBD1. V shed 6 bases, J shed 0 bases, and the junction held 3 bases outside the gene matches. CDR3 length: 14 amino acids. Germline V lookup: CDR1 MNHEY, CDR2 SVGAGI. CDR3 in amino acids: CASRLQGASYEQYF. For the CDR3, the DNA is TGTGCCAGCAGATTACAGGGGGCCTCCTACGAGCAGTACTTC.

This clonotype was seen a few times. The chain has TRBV4-2 and TRBJ2-1; 8 bases match TRBD1. This CDR3 has 15 residues. Trimming removed 3 bases from V and 8 bases from J; junction bases left unmatched: 9. Germline values: CDR1 LGHNA, CDR2 YNFKEQ. The CDR3 sequence is CASSQETGVHHEQFF. CDR3 sequence (DNA): TGTGCCAGCAGCCAGGAGACAGGGGTTCACCATGAGCAGTTCTTC.

This clonotype appeared many times. The V call is TRBV6-2 or TRBV6-3, the J call TRBJ2-3; a weak D match, TRBD2 (7 bases). Germline-derived CDR1 and CDR2 are MNHEY and SVGEGT. The V end was cut by 4 bases, the J end by 5 bases, with 19 bases between. The CDR3 loop spans 16 amino acids. CDR3 coding DNA: TGTGCCAGCAGTTCCCCGACTAGCCCAGGGGAAGATACGCAGTATTTT. It encodes CASSSPTSPGEDTQYF.

This clonotype has just a few counts. The V and J genes are TRBV20-1 and TRBJ2-3, with TRBD2 identical over 8 bases. CDR3 length: 17 amino acids. The V gene end was trimmed by 0 bases and the J gene end by 3 bases; junction bases not matched to a gene: 11. Germline CDR1 is DFQATT and CDR2 is SNEGSKA (reference sequence). CDR3 DNA sequence: TGCAGTGCTAGAGATAGAGTAGCGGGAAGTAAGACAGATACGCAGTATTTT. Translating gives CSARDRVAGSKTDTQYF.

The rearrangement joins TRBV4-3 to TRBJ2-1, with D tentatively TRBD1 (6 bases). Trimming removed 0 bases from V and 7 bases from J, with 16 bases in between. The CDR3 runs 16 residues. Germline lookup yields CDR1 LGHNA and CDR2 YSLEER. The CDR3 loop reads CASSQDSRQGPNEQFF. The DNA of the CDR3 is TGCGCCAGCAGCCAAGATTCACGGCAGGGGCCAAATGAGCAGTTCTTC.